This T cell receptor (beta chain) comes out of a study of cytomegalovirus exposure and HLA in healthy donors. Study in general: Both the roughly 120 validation repertoires and the approximately 620 first-cohort repertoires used the same platform, as reported by a later analysis. Study-level findings and limits: Cytomegalovirus status, reportedly, was diagnosed with high specificity and sensitivity by the classifier. There were some public TCRs occurring in many donors, but most TCR sequences were rare. Cytomegalovirus-associated TCR beta chains were listed, numbering under 200.

This table comes from immunoSEQ multiplex PCR, and its TCRdb copy is limited to in-frame clones, with some not included. The table records 250,000 to 300,000 clones, around 90% of them present only once. Concerning this clone itself: Antigen: not known.

There are 16 residues in the CDR3. The germline gives CDR1 LGHNA, CDR2 YSLEER. Trimming removed 1 base at V and 1 base at J, with 8 bases between. The sequencing sample was made of PBMCs. The rearrangement links TRBV4-3 to TRBJ2-6, with D uncertain. This receptor was taken from a woman under 30 in good health and CMV-seronegative. The CDR3 loop is CASSQGARSGANVLTF. The CDR3 DNA follows: TGCGCCAGCAGCCAAGGGGCCAGGTCTGGGGCCAACGTCCTGACTTTC.